This TCR beta chain was captured by sequencing in a study of T cell responses to AZD1222 COVID-19 vaccine listed by TCRdb under 2021. For the wider study: AZD1222 recipients whose second dose came at about 4 weeks and those whose second dose came at about 12 weeks were combined into one group, since spike-specific TCR depth and breadth did not differ between the two schedules. Trial participants were enrolled by age into 18-55, 56-69 and 70-plus year subgroups, with 148, 28 and 57 TCR-sequenced participants respectively. TCR sequencing was performed for about 250 trial participants, of whom around 200 were given two doses of AZD1222 and approximately 25 were given two doses of MenACWY control vaccine.

The CDR3 regions of human TCRbeta chains were subjected to immunosequencing. Per the original workflow: Repertoire TCRs were matched against a reference library of SARS-CoV-2-specific TCRs generated with the MIRA antigen-specificity platform. Breadth was defined as the fraction of unique TCRs that were SARS-CoV-2-associated. Depth was defined as the fraction of total T cells that were SARS-CoV-2-associated. Using the MIRA data, each spike-specific TCR was assigned both to the spike region to which the TCR was reactive and to a CD4 or CD8 class. Log10-transformed breadth and depth values were compared by one-way ANOVA with Sidak's multiple comparisons tests. TCRdb's version of the immuneACCESS table is confined to in-frame rearrangements and falls short of the full clone set. An unresolved V gene accounts for under half of the shortfall where checked; the remainder is of unknown origin. The V and J calls and clone size were taken over from that table, and D and trimming were inferred from the DNA. The sample table contains over 50,000 clones; only one count was recorded for 88% of them. Of the sample, approximately 15% falls within the top ten clones.

In the case of this clone: Its antigen is unknown. Qualities for individual bases were not recorded, and no much larger clone is one base off.

Trimming accounts for 0 bases at V and 2 bases at J, while the number of junction bases matched to no gene is 8. The CDR3 runs 17 residues from the cysteine to the phenylalanine. Only CDR3 DNA is held: 51 bases, read in frame from base 1. The germline V gene yields SGDLS for CDR1 and YYNGEE for CDR2. Sample time point, as interpreted from the label and publication: baseline before first vaccination. Vaccinee samples were obtained from the UK trials COV001 and COV002, which included a single-blind randomized controlled phase 2/3 trial of AZD1222 (ChAdOx1 nCoV-19) in healthy adults. For TCRbeta chain sequencing, PBMC samples were collected from trial participants at day 0 and at day 28 after the second dose. The paper's findings and limits, for the study overall: Conclusions about previously exposed vaccinees were limited because only a handful of AZD1222 recipients were SARS-CoV-2 seropositive at baseline. Participants were mostly white British and included more females than males, and it was suggested by the authors that clonal diversity may have been underestimated. The whole spike protein was spanned by vaccine-associated CD4 TCRs, and dominant responses were seen in regions 160-218 and 743-854. Reportedly, close to half of the unique spike-specific TCRs recognized epitopes lying outside the regions that are mutated in the B.1.351 and B.1.1.7 variants. Because no samples from the day 14 peak response were available, repertoires could be characterized only after the peak T cell response. In the small 56-69-year group, the increase in depth fell short of significance, most likely because of low power. After two AZD1222 doses, spike-specific TCR breadth and depth were significantly higher than at day 0 and than in MenACWY recipients.

The chain was built from TRBV9 and TRBJ2-3; TRBD2 agrees with 8 junctional bases. The sample consisted of peripheral blood, taken on day 0 of AZD1222 vaccination. The sequence derives from an adult in good health. At the DNA level, the sequence is TGTGCCAGCAGCGTAGTGGGGGGCGGGAGGCCCACAGATACGCAGTATTTT. Translated, it reads CASSVVGGGRPTDTQYF.